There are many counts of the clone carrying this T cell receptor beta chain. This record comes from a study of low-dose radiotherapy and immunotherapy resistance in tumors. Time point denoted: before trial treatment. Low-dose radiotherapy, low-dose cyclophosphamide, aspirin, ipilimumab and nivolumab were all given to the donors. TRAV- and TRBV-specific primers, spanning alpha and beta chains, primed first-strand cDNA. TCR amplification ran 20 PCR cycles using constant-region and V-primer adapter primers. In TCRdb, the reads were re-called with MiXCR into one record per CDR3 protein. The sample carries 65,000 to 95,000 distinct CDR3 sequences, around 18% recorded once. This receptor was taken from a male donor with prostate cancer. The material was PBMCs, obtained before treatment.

The CDR3 DNA is TGTGCCAGCAGCCAGGGGTGGGGGGGGGGTCAGCCCCAGCATTTT. Translated, it gives CASSQGWGGGQPQHF. This sequence joins TRBV5-6 and TRBJ1-5; weak D call: TRBD1 (6 bases). Germline CDR1 reads SGHDT; CDR2 reads YYEEEE. The germline V and J ends were trimmed by 4 bases and 6 bases, with 17 bases remaining between them. The CDR3 runs 15 residues. The variable domain in full, completed from reference TRBV5-6 and TRBJ1-5, reads DAGVTQSPTHLIKTRGQQVTLRCSPKSGHDTVSWYQQALGQGPQFIFQYYEEEERQRGNFPDRFSGHQFPNYSSELNVNALLLGDSALYLCASSQGWGGGQPQHFGDGTRLSIL.